This TCR beta chain comes out of a study of blood T cells in healthy people across ages. Turning to this clonotype: As yet, its antigen is unknown.

Study results and caveats: In these data, TCR beta diversity tracked strongly with naive T cell percentage.

Trimming shortened V by 1 base and J by 7 bases, and 13 bases separated the two germline ends. This CDR3 spans 15 amino acids. Per germline, CDR1 LGHNA and CDR2 YSLEER. Together with a sample-barcoded 5' primer, a J-beta primer mix was included in a second PCR lasting about 6 to 11 cycles. TCRdb itself ran the 5' RACE reads through MiXCR, one entry per CDR3 protein. Here the sample spans over a million distinct CDR3 sequences, approximately 25% being singletons. The sample was also linked to a second study, of T cells of mothers and their children. From that report: Among related mother-child pairs, overlap was slightly higher than in unrelated pairs, though not significantly.

This clonotype was obtained from a girl aged 2-15 years in good health. J is TRBJ1-4 and V is TRBV4-3; weak D call: TRBD1 (5 bases). Sequencing was performed on blood. For the CDR3, the DNA is TGCGCCAGCAGCCAAGTGGCGGGGGTCGGTGAAAAACTGTTTTTT. This translates into CASSQVAGVGEKLFF.